This T cell receptor beta chain was sequenced during a study of blood T cells in healthy people across ages. The CDR3 contains 14 residues. Germline V gene lookup returns CDR1 MNHNS and CDR2 SASEGT. Study-wide findings and caveats: Unknown CMV status may confound age-related changes in expanded clones. It was held that diversity estimates obtained from one million T cells represented underestimates. The study found more naive CD4+ cells and higher diversity in long-lived than aged donors.

Primed by a sample-barcoded 5' primer and a J-beta primer mix, a second PCR proceeded for 7 to 11 cycles. The template-switch adaptor was a 5' adaptor with 12 random nucleotides. It tagged each cDNA molecule. TCRdb independently ran MiXCR on the 5' RACE reads; one entry per CDR3 protein. The repertoire holds hundreds of thousands of distinct CDR3 sequences, approximately 30% seen once, with 15% in the top ten. With regard to this clonotype: Its antigen remains unknown.

The chain uses TRBV6-1 and TRBJ2-5; 9 bases line up with TRBD1. The better agreement between TRBJ2-7 and the DNA end casts doubt on the J call. What was sequenced was blood. The clonotype was recovered from a woman of 80 years or more in good health. DNA of the CDR3: TGTGCCAGCAGTAAAGGACAGGGGAGAGACGAGCAGTACTTC. It yields the protein CASSKGQGRDEQYF.